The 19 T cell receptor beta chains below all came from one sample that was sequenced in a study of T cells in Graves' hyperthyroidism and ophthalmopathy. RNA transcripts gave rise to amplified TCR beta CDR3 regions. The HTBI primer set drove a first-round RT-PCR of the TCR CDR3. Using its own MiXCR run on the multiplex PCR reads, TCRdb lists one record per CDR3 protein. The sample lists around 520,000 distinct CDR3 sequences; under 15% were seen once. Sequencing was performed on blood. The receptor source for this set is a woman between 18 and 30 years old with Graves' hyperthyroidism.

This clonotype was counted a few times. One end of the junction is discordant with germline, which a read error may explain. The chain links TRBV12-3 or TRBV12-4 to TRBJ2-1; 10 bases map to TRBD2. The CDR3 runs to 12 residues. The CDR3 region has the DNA TGTGCCAGCAGGGGGCTAGCGGGAGATTGGCTCTTC. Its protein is CASRGLAGDWLF.

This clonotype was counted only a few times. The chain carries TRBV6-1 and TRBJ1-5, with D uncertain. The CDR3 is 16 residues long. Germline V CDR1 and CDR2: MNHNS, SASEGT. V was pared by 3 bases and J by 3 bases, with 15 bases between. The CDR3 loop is CASSDPRGGANQPQHF. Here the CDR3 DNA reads TGTGCCAGCAGTGACCCGCGGGGAGGAGCCAATCAGCCCCAGCATTTT.

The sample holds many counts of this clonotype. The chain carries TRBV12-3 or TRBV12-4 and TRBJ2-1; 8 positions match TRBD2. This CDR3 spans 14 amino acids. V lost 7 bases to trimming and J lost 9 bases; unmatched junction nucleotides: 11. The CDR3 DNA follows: TGTGCCAGCACTCCGGGGGGGACTGAGGGTGAGCAGTTCTTC. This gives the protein CASTPGGTEGEQFF.

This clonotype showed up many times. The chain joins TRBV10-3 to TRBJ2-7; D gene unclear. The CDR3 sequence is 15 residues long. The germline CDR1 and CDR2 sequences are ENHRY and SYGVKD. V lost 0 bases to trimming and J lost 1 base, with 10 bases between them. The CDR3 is CAISESVTGSYEQYF. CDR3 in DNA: TGTGCCATCAGTGAGTCAGTGACTGGGTCCTACGAGCAGTACTTC.

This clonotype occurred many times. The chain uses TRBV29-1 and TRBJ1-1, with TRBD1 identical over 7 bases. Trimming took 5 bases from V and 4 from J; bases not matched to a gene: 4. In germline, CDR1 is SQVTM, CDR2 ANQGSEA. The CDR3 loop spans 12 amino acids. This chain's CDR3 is CSVYQGGTEAFF. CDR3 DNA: TGCAGCGTTTATCAGGGGGGCACTGAAGCTTTCTTT.

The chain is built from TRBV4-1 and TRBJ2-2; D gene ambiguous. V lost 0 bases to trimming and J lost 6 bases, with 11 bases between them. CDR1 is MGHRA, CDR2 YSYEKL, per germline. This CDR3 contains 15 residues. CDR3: CASSQDRLVPGELFF. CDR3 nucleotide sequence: TGCGCCAGCAGCCAAGATCGCCTGGTACCCGGGGAGCTGTTTTTT.

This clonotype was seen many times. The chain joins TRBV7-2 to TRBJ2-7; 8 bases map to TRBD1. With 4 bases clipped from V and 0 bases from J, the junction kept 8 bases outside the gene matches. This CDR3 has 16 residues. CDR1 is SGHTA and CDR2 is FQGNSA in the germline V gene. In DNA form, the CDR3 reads TGTGCCAGCAGCTCCGTTGGCGGACAGGGCTCCTACGAGCAGTACTTC. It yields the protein CASSSVGGQGSYEQYF. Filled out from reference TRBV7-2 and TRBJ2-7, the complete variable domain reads GAGVSQSPSNKVTEKGKDVELRCDPISGHTALYWYRQSLGQGLEFLIYFQGNSAPDKSGLPSDRFSAERTGGSVSTLTIQRTQQEDSAVYLCASSSVGGQGSYEQYFGPGTRLTVT.

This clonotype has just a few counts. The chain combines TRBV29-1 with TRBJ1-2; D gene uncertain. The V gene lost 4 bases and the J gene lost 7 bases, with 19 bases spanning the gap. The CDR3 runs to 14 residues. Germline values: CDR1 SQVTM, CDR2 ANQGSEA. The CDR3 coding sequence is TGCAGCGTTGTATTTAGCGCCTCCATTGGTGGCTACACCTTC. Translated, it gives CSVVFSASIGGYTF.

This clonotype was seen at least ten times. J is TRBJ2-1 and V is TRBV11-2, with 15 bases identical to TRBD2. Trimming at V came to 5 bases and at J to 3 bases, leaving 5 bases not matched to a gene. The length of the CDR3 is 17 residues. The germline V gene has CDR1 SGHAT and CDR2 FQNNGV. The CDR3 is CASSPWTSGRGYNEQFF. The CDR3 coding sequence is TGTGCCAGCAGCCCCTGGACTAGCGGGAGGGGCTACAATGAGCAGTTCTTC.

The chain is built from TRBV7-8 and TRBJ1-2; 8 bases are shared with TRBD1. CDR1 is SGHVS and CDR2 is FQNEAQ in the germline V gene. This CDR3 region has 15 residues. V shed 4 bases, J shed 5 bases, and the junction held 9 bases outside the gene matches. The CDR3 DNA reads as TGTGCCAGCAGCTCCCGGACAGGGAGAGGATATGGCTACACCTTC. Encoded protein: CASSSRTGRGYGYTF.

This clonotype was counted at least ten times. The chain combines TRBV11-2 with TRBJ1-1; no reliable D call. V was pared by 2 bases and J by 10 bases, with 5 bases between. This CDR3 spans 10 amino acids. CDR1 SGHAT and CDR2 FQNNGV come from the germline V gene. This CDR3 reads CASSLTVAFF. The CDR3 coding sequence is TGTGCCAGCAGCTTAACGGTAGCTTTCTTT.

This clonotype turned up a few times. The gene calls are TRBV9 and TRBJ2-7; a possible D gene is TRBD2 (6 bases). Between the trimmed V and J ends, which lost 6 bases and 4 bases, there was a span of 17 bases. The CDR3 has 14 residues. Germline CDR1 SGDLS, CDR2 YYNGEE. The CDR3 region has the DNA TGTGCCAGCAAAGGCGGGACCTTTGAATACGAGCAGTACGTC. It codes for CASKGGTFEYEQYV.

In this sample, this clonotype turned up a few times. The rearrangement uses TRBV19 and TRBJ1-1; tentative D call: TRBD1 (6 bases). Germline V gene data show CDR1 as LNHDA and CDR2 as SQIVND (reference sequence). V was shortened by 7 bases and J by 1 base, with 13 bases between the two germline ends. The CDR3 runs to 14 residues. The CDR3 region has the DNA TGTGCCAGTACACGACAGGCTAAGAACACTGAAGCTTTCTTT. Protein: CASTRQAKNTEAFF.

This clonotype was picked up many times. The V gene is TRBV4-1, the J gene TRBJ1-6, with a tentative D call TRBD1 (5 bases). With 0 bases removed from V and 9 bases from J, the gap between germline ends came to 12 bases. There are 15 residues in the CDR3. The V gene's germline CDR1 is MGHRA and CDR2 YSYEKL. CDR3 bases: TGCGCCAGCAGCCAAGAAGGGGCAGGCGGTTCACCCCTCCACTTT. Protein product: CASSQEGAGGSPLHF.

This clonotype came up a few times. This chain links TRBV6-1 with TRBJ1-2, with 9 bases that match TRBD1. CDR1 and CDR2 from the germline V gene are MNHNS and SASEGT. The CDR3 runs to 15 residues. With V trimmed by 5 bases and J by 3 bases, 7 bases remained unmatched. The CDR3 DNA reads TGTGCCAGCAGTTGGGGACAGGGATGGCACTATGGCTACACCTTC. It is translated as CASSWGQGWHYGYTF.

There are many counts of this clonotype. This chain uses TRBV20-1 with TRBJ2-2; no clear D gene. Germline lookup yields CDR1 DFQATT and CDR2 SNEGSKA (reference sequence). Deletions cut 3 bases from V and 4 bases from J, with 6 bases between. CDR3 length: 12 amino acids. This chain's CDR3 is CSASFVTGELFF. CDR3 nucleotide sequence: TGCAGTGCTAGTTTCGTCACCGGGGAGCTGTTTTTT.

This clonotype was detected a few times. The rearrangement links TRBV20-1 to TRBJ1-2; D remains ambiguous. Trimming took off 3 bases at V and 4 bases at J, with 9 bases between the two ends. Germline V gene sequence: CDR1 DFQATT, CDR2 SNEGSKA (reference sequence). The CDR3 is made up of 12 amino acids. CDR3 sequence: CSASPVLYGYTF. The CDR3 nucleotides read TGCAGTGCTAGCCCGGTTCTCTATGGCTACACCTTC.

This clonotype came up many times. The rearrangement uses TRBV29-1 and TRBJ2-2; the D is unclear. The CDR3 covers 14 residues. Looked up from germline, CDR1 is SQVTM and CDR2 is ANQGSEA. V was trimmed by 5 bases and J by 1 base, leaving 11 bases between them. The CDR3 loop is CSVTWAVNTGELFF. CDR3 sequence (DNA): TGCAGCGTTACTTGGGCAGTGAACACCGGGGAGCTGTTTTTT.

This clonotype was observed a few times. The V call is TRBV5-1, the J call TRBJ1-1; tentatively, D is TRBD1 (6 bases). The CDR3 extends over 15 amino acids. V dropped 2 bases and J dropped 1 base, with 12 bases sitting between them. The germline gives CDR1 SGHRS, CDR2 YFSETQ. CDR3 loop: CASSFPDSWNTEAFF. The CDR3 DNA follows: TGCGCCAGCAGCTTCCCGGACAGTTGGAACACTGAAGCTTTCTTT.